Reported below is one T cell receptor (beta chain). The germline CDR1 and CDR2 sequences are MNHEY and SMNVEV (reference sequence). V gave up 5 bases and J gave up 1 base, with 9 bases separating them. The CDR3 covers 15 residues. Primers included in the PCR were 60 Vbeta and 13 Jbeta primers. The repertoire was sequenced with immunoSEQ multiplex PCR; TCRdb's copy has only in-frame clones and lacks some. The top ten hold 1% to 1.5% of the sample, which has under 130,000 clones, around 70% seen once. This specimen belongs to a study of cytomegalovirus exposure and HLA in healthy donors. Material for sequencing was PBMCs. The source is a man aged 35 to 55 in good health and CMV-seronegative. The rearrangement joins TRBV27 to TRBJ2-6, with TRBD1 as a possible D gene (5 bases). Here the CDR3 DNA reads TGTGCCAGCAGTAGGACACTTTCTGGGGCCAACGTCCTGACTTTC. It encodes CASSRTLSGANVLTF.